This T cell receptor beta chain was identified in a study of response to subunit inactivated influenza vaccine. Study results and limitations: Few new T cells, the authors suggested, are recruited by each seasonal influenza vaccination.

TCRdb reprocessed the RT-PCR reads via MiXCR and lists one record per CDR3 protein. The sample has almost 600,000 distinct CDR3 sequences, about 15% seen once. This clonotype was seen a handful of times. Its target is unknown. This CDR3 spans 15 amino acids. The germline CDR1 and CDR2 sequences are SQVTM and ANQGSEA. V was cut by 0 bases and J by 2 bases, with 14 bases left in between. This sequence originates from a man aged 50-59 years who received an inactivated influenza vaccine. The sequenced sample was PBMCs from blood, obtained roughly 12 days after vaccination. The chain recombines TRBV29-1 with TRBJ2-7; D is undetermined. The CDR3 here is CSVEDRSQYPYEQYF. CDR3 DNA sequence: TGCAGCGTTGAAGACCGGAGTCAATACCCCTACGAGCAGTACTTC.